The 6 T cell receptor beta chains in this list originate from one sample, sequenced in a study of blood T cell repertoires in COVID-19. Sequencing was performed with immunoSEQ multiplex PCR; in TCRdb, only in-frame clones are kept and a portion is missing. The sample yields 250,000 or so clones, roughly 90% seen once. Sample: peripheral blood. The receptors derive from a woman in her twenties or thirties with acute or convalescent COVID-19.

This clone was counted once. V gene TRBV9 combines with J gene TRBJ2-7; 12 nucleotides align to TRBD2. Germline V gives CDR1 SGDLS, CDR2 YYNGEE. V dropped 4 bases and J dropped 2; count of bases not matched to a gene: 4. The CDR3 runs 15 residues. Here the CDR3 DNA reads TGTGCCAGCAGCCCAGGACTAGCGGGGACCTACGAGCAGTACTTC. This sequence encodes CASSPGLAGTYEQYF.

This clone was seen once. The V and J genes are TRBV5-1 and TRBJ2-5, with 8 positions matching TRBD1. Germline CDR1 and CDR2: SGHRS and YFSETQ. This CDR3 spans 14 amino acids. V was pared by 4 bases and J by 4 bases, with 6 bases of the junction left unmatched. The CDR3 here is CASSASGGAETQYF. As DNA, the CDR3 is TGCGCCAGCAGCGCTTCAGGGGGCGCAGAGACCCAGTACTTC.

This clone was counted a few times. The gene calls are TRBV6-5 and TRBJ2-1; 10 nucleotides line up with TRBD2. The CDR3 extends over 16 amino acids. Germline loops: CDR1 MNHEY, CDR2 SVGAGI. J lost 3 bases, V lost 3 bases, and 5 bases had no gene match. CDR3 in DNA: TGTGCCAGCAGTTATGCCCTAGCGGGAGTCTACAATGAGCAGTTCTTC. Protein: CASSYALAGVYNEQFF.

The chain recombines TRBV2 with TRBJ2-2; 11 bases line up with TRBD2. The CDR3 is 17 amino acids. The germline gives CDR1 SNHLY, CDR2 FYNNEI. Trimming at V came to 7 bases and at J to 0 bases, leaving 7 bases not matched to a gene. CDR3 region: CASTEKGLAANTGELFF. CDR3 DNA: TGTGCCAGCACCGAAAAGGGACTAGCGGCGAACACCGGGGAGCTGTTTTTT. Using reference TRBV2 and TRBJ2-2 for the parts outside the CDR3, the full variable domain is EPEVTQTPSHQVTQMGQEVILRCVPISNHLYFYWYRQILGQKVEFLVSFYNNEISEKSEIFDDQFSVERPDGSNFTLKIRSTKLEDSAMYFCASTEKGLAANTGELFFGEGSRLTVL.

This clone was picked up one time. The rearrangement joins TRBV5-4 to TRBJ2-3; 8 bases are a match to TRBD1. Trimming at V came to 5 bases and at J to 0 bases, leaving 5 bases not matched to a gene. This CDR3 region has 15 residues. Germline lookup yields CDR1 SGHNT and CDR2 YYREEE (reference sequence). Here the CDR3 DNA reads TGTGCCAGCAGTCCCGGGACAGGTAGCACAGATACGCAGTATTTT. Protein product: CASSPGTGSTDTQYF.

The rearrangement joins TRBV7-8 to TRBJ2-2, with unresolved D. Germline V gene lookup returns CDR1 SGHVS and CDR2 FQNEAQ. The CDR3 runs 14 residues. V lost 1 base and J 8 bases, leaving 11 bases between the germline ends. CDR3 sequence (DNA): TGTGCCAGCAGCTTAGGAACCCTAGGAGGGGAGCTGTTTTTT. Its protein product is CASSLGTLGGELFF.